This T cell receptor (beta chain) was recorded in a study of blood T cell repertoires in COVID-19. Clones were read by immunoSEQ multiplex PCR, and TCRdb kept only the in-frame ones, dropping some. This sample yields over 200,000 clones, of which 87% are seen a single time; about 2.1% belongs to the top ten. The CDR3 covers 14 residues. CDR1 and CDR2 from the germline V gene are KGHSH and LQKENI. With 3 bases removed from V and 3 bases from J, the gap between germline ends came to 12 bases. Input material: peripheral blood. This receptor was taken from a woman aged 45-60 years with acute or convalescent COVID-19. The rearrangement uses TRBV18 and TRBJ2-7; no definite D call. The CDR3 sequence is CASSPTDGDYEQYF. Written as DNA, the CDR3 is TGTGCCAGCTCACCCACTGACGGAGACTACGAGCAGTACTTC.